Listed here are 12 T cell receptor beta chains from one sample, sequenced in a study of CD8 T cells in ankylosing spondylitis. Findings of the study overall: Among TCR beta sequences, a motif of several highly homologous variants appeared characteristic of ankylosing spondylitis blood.

TCRdb analysed the 5' RACE reads with MiXCR anew, one entry per CDR3 protein. The sample carries over 450,000 distinct CDR3 sequences, over 9.5% recorded once. Antigens for these TCRs are unknown. The specimen was blood, either unsorted or a sorted T cell fraction (not recorded which). These receptors were collected from a male donor with ankylosing spondylitis.

This chain joins TRBV20-1 and TRBJ2-5; D is ambiguous. This CDR3 is 11 amino acids long. Germline CDR1 and CDR2: DFQATT and SNEGSKA (reference sequence). V shed 2 bases and J shed 5 bases, with 6 bases lying between them. For the CDR3, the DNA is TGCAGTGCTAGATCCACGGAGACCCAGTACTTC. Translating it yields CSARSTETQYF.

This rearrangement joins TRBV12-3 or TRBV12-4 to TRBJ1-1; possibly TRBD1 for D (5 bases). V gave up 7 bases and J gave up 0 bases, with 12 bases separating them. This CDR3 region has 14 residues. The CDR3 reads CASTRGSLNTEAFF. The CDR3 DNA sequence: TGTGCCAGCACCCGGGGGAGTTTGAACACTGAAGCTTTCTTT.

This clonotype was counted between two and nine times. V usage is TRBV6-5 and J usage is TRBJ2-3, with D possibly called TRBD1 or TRBD2 (6 bases each). In germline, CDR1 is MNHEY, CDR2 SVGAGI. V shed 4 bases and J shed 8 bases, with 19 bases lying between them. The CDR3 contains 15 residues. CDR3 loop: CASSSVTGEGGTQYF. The CDR3 nucleotides read TGTGCCAGCAGTTCCGTAACGGGAGAAGGGGGTACGCAGTATTTT.

This rearrangement joins TRBV27 to TRBJ2-1; D gene unclear. Trimming pared 4 bases from V and 5 bases from J, leaving 9 bases between. Germline CDR1 MNHEY, CDR2 SMNVEV (reference sequence). The CDR3 is made up of 13 amino acids. Here the CDR3 DNA reads TGTGCCAGCAGTTCCTCGTTGCACAATGAGCAGTTCTTC. Translating gives CASSSSLHNEQFF.

The chain couples TRBV11-2 to TRBJ2-5; D not certain. This CDR3 comprises 13 residues. V gave up 5 bases and J gave up 2 bases, with 9 bases separating them. In germline, CDR1 is SGHAT, CDR2 FQNNGV. CDR3 residues: CASSRRRQETQYF. As DNA, the CDR3 is TGTGCCAGCAGCCGGCGGAGACAAGAGACCCAGTACTTC.

The chain joins TRBV5-1 to TRBJ2-5; weak D call: TRBD1 (6 bases). The germline V gene encodes CDR1 SGHRS and CDR2 YFSETQ. The length of the CDR3 is 13 residues. V lost 4 bases and J 4 bases, leaving 11 bases between the germline ends. DNA of the CDR3: TGCGCCAGCAGCGAACAGGGCCGAGAGACCCAGTACTTC. Its protein is CASSEQGRETQYF.

This clonotype was counted a few times. V and J are TRBV11-3 and TRBJ2-1; 8 bases fit TRBD1. Trimming at V came to 4 bases and at J to 0 bases, leaving 5 bases not matched to a gene. Germline loops: CDR1 SGHNT, CDR2 YENEEA. This CDR3 has 16 residues. In nucleotides, the CDR3 is TGTGCCAGCAGCTCCGGACAGGGAAGCTCCTACAATGAGCAGTTCTTC. It is translated as CASSSGQGSSYNEQFF.

This clonotype was detected only a few times. The chain carries TRBV20-1 and TRBJ2-3; TRBD2 might be the D (5 bases). Trimming took off 3 bases at V and 8 bases at J, with 12 bases between the two ends. This CDR3 is built from 12 residues. Germline V CDR1 and CDR2: DFQATT, SNEGSKA (reference sequence). CDR3 sequence reads: CSARVLAGTQYF. CDR3 nucleotide sequence: TGCAGTGCTAGGGTCCTAGCTGGTACGCAGTATTTT.

V and J are TRBV11-2 and TRBJ2-7; D might be TRBD1 (6 bases). This CDR3 comprises 16 residues. Between the trimmed V and J ends, which lost 3 bases and 2 bases, there was a span of 17 bases. Per the germline V gene, CDR1 is SGHAT and CDR2 is FQNNGV. In nucleotides, the CDR3 is TGTGCCAGCAGCTTCCCCAGGGGAACCAGAACCTACGAGCAGTACTTC. It yields the protein CASSFPRGTRTYEQYF.

The V and J genes are TRBV19 and TRBJ2-5; the match to TRBD1 covers 7 bases. Germline values: CDR1 LNHDA, CDR2 SQIVND (reference sequence). The junction had 6 bases not matched to a gene; V was cut back by 1 base and J by 4 bases. The CDR3 extends over 15 amino acids. The CDR3 sequence is CASSIGQGFGETQYF. In DNA form, the CDR3 reads TGTGCCAGTAGTATAGGACAGGGTTTCGGAGAGACCCAGTACTTC.

This clonotype was seen more than once but under ten times. The CDR3 sequence is CSAPDRVSNQPQHF. The CDR3 DNA reads TGCAGTGCTCCTGACAGGGTTAGCAATCAGCCCCAGCATTTT. The genes are TRBV20-1 and TRBJ1-5; 7 positions agree with TRBD1. This CDR3 has 14 residues. Germline V gene lookup returns CDR1 DFQATT and CDR2 SNEGSKA (reference sequence). Trimming cost V 5 bases and J 0 bases; bases outside gene matches: 4.

The chain is built from TRBV2 and TRBJ2-3; the match to TRBD2 covers 7 bases. The germline V gene has CDR1 SNHLY and CDR2 FYNNEI. CDR3 size: 17 residues. With V trimmed by 2 bases and J by 4 bases, 12 bases remained unmatched. The CDR3: CASSERSWGGSADTQYF. CDR3 sequence (DNA): TGTGCCAGCAGTGAAAGGTCTTGGGGCGGGAGTGCAGATACGCAGTATTTT. The whole variable domain, remainder taken from reference TRBV2 and TRBJ2-3, is EPEVTQTPSHQVTQMGQEVILRCVPISNHLYFYWYRQILGQKVEFLVSFYNNEISEKSEIFDDQFSVERPDGSNFTLKIRSTKLEDSAMYFCASSERSWGGSADTQYFGPGTRLTVL.